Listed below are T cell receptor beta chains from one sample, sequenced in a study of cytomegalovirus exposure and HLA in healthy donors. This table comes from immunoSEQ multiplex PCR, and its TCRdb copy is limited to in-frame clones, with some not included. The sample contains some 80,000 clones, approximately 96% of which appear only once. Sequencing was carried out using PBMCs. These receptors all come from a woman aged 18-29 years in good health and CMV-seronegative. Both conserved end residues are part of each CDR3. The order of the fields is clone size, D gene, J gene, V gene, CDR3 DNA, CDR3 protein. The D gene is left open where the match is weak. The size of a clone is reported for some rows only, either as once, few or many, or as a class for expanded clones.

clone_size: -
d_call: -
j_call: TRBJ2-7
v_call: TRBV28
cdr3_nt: TGTGCCAGCAGTTTGTTTGAAGGCGGGTCTTACGAGCAGTACTTC
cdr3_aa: CASSLFEGGSYEQYF

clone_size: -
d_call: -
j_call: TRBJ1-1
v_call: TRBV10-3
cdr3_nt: TGTGCCATCAGTGTTACAGGTCAGAACACTGAAGCTTTCTTT
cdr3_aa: CAISVTGQNTEAFF

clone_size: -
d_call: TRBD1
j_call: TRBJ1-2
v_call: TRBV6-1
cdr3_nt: TGTGCCAGCAGTACCGACAGGGGAGGTAACTATGGCTACACCTTC
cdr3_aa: CASSTDRGGNYGYTF

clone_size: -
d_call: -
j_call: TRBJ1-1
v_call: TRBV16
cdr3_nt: TGTGCCAGCAGCCAATTGGGGCTGAACACTGAAGCTTTCTTT
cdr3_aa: CASSQLGLNTEAFF

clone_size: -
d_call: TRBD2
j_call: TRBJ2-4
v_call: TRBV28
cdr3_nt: TGTGCCAGCAGTTCTCGGTTCCGCCAGCGGGAGGGTGGCATTCAGTACTTC
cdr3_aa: CASSSRFRQREGGIQYF

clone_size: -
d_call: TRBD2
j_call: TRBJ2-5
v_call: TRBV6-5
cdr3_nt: TGTGCCAGCAGTTACTCGGGGGGGAAGGAGACCCAGTACTTC
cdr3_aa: CASSYSGGKETQYF

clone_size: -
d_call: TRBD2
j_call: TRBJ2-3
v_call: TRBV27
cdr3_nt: TGTGCCAGCAGTCGGACCCCGGGACTAGCGATCCCAGATACGCAGTATTTT
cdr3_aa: CASSRTPGLAIPDTQYF

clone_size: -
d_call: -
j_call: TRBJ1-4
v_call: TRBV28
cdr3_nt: TGTGCCAGCAGTTTACTTGGAGGGTACGAAAAACTGTTTTTT
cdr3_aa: CASSLLGGYEKLFF

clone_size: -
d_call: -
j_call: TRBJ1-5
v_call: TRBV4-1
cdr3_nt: TGCGCCAGCAGCCAAGAAGGGGGTATAGGGGGAAATCAGCCCCAGCATTTT
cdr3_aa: CASSQEGGIGGNQPQHF

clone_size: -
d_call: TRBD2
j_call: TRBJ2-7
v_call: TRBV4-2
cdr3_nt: TGTGCCAGCAGCTTGGGGCGGGAGGTCGAGCAGTACTTC
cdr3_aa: CASSLGREVEQYF

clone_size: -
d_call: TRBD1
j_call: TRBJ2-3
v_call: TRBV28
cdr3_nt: TGTGCCAGCAGTCCGGGACAGGGCACAGATACGCAGTATTTT
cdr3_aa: CASSPGQGTDTQYF

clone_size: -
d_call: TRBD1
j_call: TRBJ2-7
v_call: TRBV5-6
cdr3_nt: TGTGCCAGCAGCCGAGGACAGGGCCCATACGAGCAGTACTTC
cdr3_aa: CASSRGQGPYEQYF

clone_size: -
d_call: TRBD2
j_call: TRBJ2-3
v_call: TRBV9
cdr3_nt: TGTGCCAGCAGCCGGTACGGGACTAGCGACCGCACAGATACGCAGTATTTT
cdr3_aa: CASSRYGTSDRTDTQYF

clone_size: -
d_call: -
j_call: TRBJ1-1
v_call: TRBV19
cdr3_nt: TGTGCCAGTTTCGGGGGATGGGGCACTGAAGCTTTCTTT
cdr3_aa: CASFGGWGTEAFF

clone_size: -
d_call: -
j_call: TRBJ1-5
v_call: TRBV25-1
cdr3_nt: TGTGCCAGCAGTGAACTAACTAGCAATCAGCCCCAGCATTTT
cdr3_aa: CASSELTSNQPQHF

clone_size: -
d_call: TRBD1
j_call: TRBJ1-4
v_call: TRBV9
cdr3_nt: TGTGCCAGCAGCGTAACGACAGGGGGTGAAAAACTGTTTTTT
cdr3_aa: CASSVTTGGEKLFF

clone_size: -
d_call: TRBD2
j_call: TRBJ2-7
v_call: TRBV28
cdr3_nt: TGTGCCAGCACCCGATTCAGTAGCGGGAGCCGCTCCTACGAGCAGTACTTC
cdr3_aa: CASTRFSSGSRSYEQYF

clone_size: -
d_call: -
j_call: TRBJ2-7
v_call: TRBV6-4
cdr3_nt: TGTGCCAGCAGCGCACACCACTTGGGACAAAGCTCCTACGAGCAGTACTTC
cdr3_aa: CASSAHHLGQSSYEQYF

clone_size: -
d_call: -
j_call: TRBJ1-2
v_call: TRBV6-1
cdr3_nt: TGTGCCAGCAGTGAACGCCGGGGAAGCCCCTATGGCTACACCTTC
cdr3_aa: CASSERRGSPYGYTF

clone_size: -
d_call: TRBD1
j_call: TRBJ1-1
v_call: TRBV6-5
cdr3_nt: TGTGCCAGCAAGCAGGGGGCCTTCATGAACACTGAAGCTTTCTTT
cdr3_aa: CASKQGAFMNTEAFF

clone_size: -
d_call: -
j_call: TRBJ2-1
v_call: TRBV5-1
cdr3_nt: TGCGCCAGCAGCCTCCGGGACAAGCACTACAATGAGCAGTTCTTC
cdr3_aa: CASSLRDKHYNEQFF

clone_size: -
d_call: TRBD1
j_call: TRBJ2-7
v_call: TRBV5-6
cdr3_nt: TGTGCCAGCAGCCACTTCGGGACAGGGGGTCAAACCTACGAGCAGTACTTC
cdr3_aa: CASSHFGTGGQTYEQYF

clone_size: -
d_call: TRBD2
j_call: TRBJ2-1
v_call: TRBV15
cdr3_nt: TGTGCCACCAGCGGAAACCCGGGACTAGCCCTGGACAATGAGCAGTTCTTC
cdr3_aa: CATSGNPGLALDNEQFF

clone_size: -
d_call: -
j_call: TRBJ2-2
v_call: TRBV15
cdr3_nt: TGTGCCACCAGCAACCCGACAGAAGTGGACGGGGAGCTGTTTTTT
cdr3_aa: CATSNPTEVDGELFF

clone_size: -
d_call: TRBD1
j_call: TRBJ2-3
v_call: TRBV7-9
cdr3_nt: TGTGCCAGCAGCGCCTCAGGGGGCGCAGATACGCAGTATTTT
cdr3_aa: CASSASGGADTQYF

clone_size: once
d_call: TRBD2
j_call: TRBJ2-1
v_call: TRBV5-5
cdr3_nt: TGTGCCAGCAGCTCCGGACTAGCGGGGAGCTCCTACAATGAGCAGTTCTTC
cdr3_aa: CASSSGLAGSSYNEQFF

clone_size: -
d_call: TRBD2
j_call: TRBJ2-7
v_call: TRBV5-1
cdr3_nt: TGCGCCAGCAGCTTGGGGGGAGGGCCGGGGTACGAGCAGTACTTC
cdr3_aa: CASSLGGGPGYEQYF

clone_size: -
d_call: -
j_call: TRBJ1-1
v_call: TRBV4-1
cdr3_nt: TGCGCCAGCAGCCAAGACAGGCTGAACACTGAAGCTTTCTTT
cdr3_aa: CASSQDRLNTEAFF

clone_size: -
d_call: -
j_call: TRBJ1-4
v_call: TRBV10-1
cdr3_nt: TGCGCCAGCAGCTACGGGGATGAAAAACTGTTTTTT
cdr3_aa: CASSYGDEKLFF

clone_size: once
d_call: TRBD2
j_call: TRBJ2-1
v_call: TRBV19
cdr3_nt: TGTGCCAGTAGTAGTAGCGGGAGGGCCATCTACAATGAGCAGTTCTTC
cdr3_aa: CASSSSGRAIYNEQFF

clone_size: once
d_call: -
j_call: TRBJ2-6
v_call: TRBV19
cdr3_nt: TGTGCCAGTAGTATACCTGAGACTGGGGCCAACGTCCTGACTTTC
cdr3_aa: CASSIPETGANVLTF

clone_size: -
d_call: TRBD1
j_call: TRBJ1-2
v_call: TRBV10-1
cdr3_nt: TGCGCCAGCAGTGAGTCGGACAGGCCCTACACCTTC
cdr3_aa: CASSESDRPYTF

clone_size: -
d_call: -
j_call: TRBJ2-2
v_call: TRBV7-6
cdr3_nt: TGTGCCAGCAGCTTAACCCCCTGGACAGTACCAGCGGACACCGGGGAGCTGTTTTTT
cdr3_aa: CASSLTPWTVPADTGELFF

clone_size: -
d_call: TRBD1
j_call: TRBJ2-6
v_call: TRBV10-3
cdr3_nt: TGTGCCATCAGTGAGCCGACAGGGGTTGGGGCCAACGTCCTGACTTTC
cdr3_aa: CAISEPTGVGANVLTF

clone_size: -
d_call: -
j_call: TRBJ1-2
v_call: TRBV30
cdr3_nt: TGTGCCCGGGATTGGACAGACACTATGGCCTATGGCTACACCTTC
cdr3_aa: CARDWTDTMAYGYTF

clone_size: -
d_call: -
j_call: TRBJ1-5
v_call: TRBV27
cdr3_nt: TGTGCCAGCAGTTTATCTACCTATAGCAATCAGCCCCAGCATTTT
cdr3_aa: CASSLSTYSNQPQHF

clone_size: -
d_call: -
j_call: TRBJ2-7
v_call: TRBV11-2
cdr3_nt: TGTGCCAGCAGGTTAGGGCTAGGCGAACCTTACGAGCAGTACTTC
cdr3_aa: CASRLGLGEPYEQYF

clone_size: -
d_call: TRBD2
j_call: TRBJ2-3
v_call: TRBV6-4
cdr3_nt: TGTGCCAGCAGCTTATCGGGGGGGTCTACAGATACGCAGTATTTT
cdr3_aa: CASSLSGGSTDTQYF

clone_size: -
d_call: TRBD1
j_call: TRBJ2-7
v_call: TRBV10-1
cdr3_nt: TGCGCCAGCAGTGCGCTACAGGGGGCTGCAACCTACGAGCAGTACTTC
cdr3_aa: CASSALQGAATYEQYF